This TCR beta chain was obtained from a study of T cell repertoires in ileal Crohn's disease. Study overall: Surgery for a complication: stricturing in about 60%, penetrating in about 39%.

The germline CDR1 and CDR2 sequences are SGHTA and FQGNSA. After removal of 4 bases from V and 7 bases from J, the junction contained 6 bases not matched to a gene. The CDR3 spans 14 residues. Method: immunoSEQ multiplex PCR; TCRdb's copy keeps in-frame clones and lacks some. The table records several thousand clones, roughly 95% of them present only once. Sequencing was carried out using ileal tissue. The chain employs TRBV7-2 and TRBJ1-2; 10 bases fit TRBD1. This receptor was identified in an adult with Crohn's disease. DNA of the CDR3: TGTGCCAGCAGCTCCCGGGACAGGGGTTTTGGCTACACCTTC. Amino acids: CASSSRDRGFGYTF. Full variable domain (outside the CDR3, taken from reference TRBV7-2 and TRBJ1-2): GAGVSQSPSNKVTEKGKDVELRCDPISGHTALYWYRQSLGQGLEFLIYFQGNSAPDKSGLPSDRFSAERTGGSVSTLTIQRTQQEDSAVYLCASSSRDRGFGYTFGSGTRLTVV.